Listed below are T cell receptor beta chains from one sample, sequenced in a study of blood T cell repertoires in COVID-19. Only in-frame clones appear in the TCRdb table, and some are missing; sequencing was by immunoSEQ multiplex PCR. The data show 150,000 or so clones, 75% to 85% seen once. The sample was PBMCs or T cells enriched from blood (not recorded which). These receptor sequences come from a woman aged 60 to 75 who had recovered from COVID-19. CDR3s include the opening cysteine and the closing phenylalanine or tryptophan. The D gene is left open where the match is weak. Expanded clones get a size class; other rows say once, few or many, or leave the size out.

TGTGCCAGCAGCCCAGGGACTACCTACAATGAGCAGTTCTTC,CASSPGTTYNEQFF,TRBD2,.,TRBJ2-1,TRBV9
TGTGCCAGCATGGGGGCCTCCTACAATGAGCAGTTCTTC,CASMGASYNEQFF,.,.,TRBJ2-1,TRBV5-4
TGTGCCAGCAGCTTAGGCAGTCAGTTCGGAAACACCATATATTTT,CASSLGSQFGNTIYF,.,.,TRBJ1-3,TRBV13
TGTGCCAGCAGCCCACTAGCGGGGAGCTACAATGAGCAGTTCTTC,CASSPLAGSYNEQFF,TRBD2,.,TRBJ2-1,TRBV6-5
TGTGCCAGCAGTGAAATCGGACAGGGCACTGAAGCTTTCTTT,CASSEIGQGTEAFF,TRBD1,.,TRBJ1-1,TRBV2
TGTGCCAGCAGCTCACCCGGGACTACAGAGACCCAGTACTTC,CASSSPGTTETQYF,TRBD2,.,TRBJ2-5,TRBV5-6
TGTGCCAGTAGTCCATTGACTAGCGGATACACAGATACGCAGTATTTT,CASSPLTSGYTDTQYF,TRBD2,.,TRBJ2-3,TRBV19
TGCGCCAGCAGCCTCCTAGACAGTGAAGCTTTCTTT,CASSLLDSEAFF,.,.,TRBJ1-1,TRBV5-1
TGTGCTAGTGGTTTGGTAGTCTCCCGGGGCACAGATACGCAGTATTTT,CASGLVVSRGTDTQYF,.,.,TRBJ2-3,TRBV12-5
TGTGCCAGCAGCCACGATGGAGGGATCTCATACACCTTC,CASSHDGGISYTF,.,once,TRBJ1-2,TRBV3-1/TRBV3-2
TGTGCCAGCAGCCAATCGGACAGGGGGAGTAACTATGGCTACACCTTC,CASSQSDRGSNYGYTF,TRBD1,.,TRBJ1-2,TRBV3-1/TRBV3-2
TGTGCCACCGACAGGGGGCGAAGCAATGAGCAGTTCTTC,CATDRGRSNEQFF,TRBD1,.,TRBJ2-1,TRBV5-4
TGTGCCTGGAGTGGACAGGACAATCAGCCCCAGCATTTT,CAWSGQDNQPQHF,.,.,TRBJ1-5,TRBV30
TGTGCCAGTAGTACCTTACAGGCGAACACTGAAGCTTTCTTT,CASSTLQANTEAFF,.,.,TRBJ1-1,TRBV19
TGTGCCAGCAGCCCCGGGACAGTACGAGAAGCTTTCTTT,CASSPGTVREAFF,TRBD1,.,TRBJ1-1,TRBV7-9
TGTGCCAGCAGTCCGGGCAATGAGCAGTTCTTC,CASSPGNEQFF,.,.,TRBJ2-1,TRBV27
TGTGCCAGCCAACACTCACGAACCGGGTCCACTGAAGCTTTCTTT,CASQHSRTGSTEAFF,.,.,TRBJ1-1,TRBV27
TGTGCCAGCAGCCAAGAAACGGCAGGCAGGGGGAGGAATGGCTACACCTTC,CASSQETAGRGRNGYTF,TRBD1,.,TRBJ1-2,TRBV14
TGTGCCTGGAGTAGGTCAGCGCAAGAGACCCAGTACTTC,CAWSRSAQETQYF,.,.,TRBJ2-5,TRBV30
TGTGCCAGCAGCTTCGACGGGGGGGCGGGTTCTTACACAGATACGCAGTATTTT,CASSFDGGAGSYTDTQYF,TRBD2,.,TRBJ2-3,TRBV13
TGTGCCAGCAGTCGGGGGGCGAGCACAGATACGCAGTATTTT,CASSRGASTDTQYF,.,once,TRBJ2-3,TRBV7-3
TGTGCCAGCAGCGTAGGCGGGGGCCCCCAAGAGACCCAGTACTTC,CASSVGGGPQETQYF,.,.,TRBJ2-5,TRBV9
TGTGCCAGCAGTACTCGGACAGGGGCCGATTCACCCCTCCACTTT,CASSTRTGADSPLHF,TRBD1,.,TRBJ1-6,TRBV27
TGCGCCAGCAGCCAGGGTTCGGGGCGGGGGATCGGCGAGCAGTACTTC,CASSQGSGRGIGEQYF,TRBD2,.,TRBJ2-7,TRBV4-1
TGTGCCAGCACAGGTAGCAATCAGCCCCAGCATTTT,CASTGSNQPQHF,.,.,TRBJ1-5,TRBV2
TGTGCCTGGACCCTAAGGGGGTACGAGCAGTACTTC,CAWTLRGYEQYF,.,.,TRBJ2-7,TRBV30
TGTGCCAGCAGCTTGAGAGGCGGGGAGCTGTTTTTT,CASSLRGGELFF,.,.,TRBJ2-2,TRBV5-4
TGTGCCAGCTCACCGGCACAGGGGGGACAGCCCCAGCATTTT,CASSPAQGGQPQHF,TRBD1,.,TRBJ1-5,TRBV18
TGTGCCAGCAGCCCCATAGAGCGGGGCTGGGGAGATACGCAGTATTTT,CASSPIERGWGDTQYF,TRBD2,few,TRBJ2-3,TRBV14
TGTGCCAGCGCGCGGGGGGGCTCCTACAATGAGCAGTTCTTC,CASARGGSYNEQFF,TRBD2,.,TRBJ2-1,TRBV27
TGTGCCAGCTCGCCCAGGGAACCGCTTGAAGCTTTCTTT,CASSPREPLEAFF,.,.,TRBJ1-1,TRBV18
TGTGCCAGCAGCCAAGACGAGTTCTCCTGGACTAGCGGAGTATGGGGGGAGCTGTTTTTT,CASSQDEFSWTSGVWGELFF,TRBD2,.,TRBJ2-2,TRBV3-1/TRBV3-2
TGTGCCAGCAGCCCGACTATAGGACAGGGGAGCTCTGGAAACACCATATATTTT,CASSPTIGQGSSGNTIYF,TRBD1,.,TRBJ1-3,TRBV9
TGTGCCAGCAGCCGGTGGGCGGGGAACACAGATACGCAGTATTTT,CASSRWAGNTDTQYF,.,.,TRBJ2-3,TRBV9
TGTGCCAGTAGTCTAAATGACTATGGCTACACCTTC,CASSLNDYGYTF,.,once,TRBJ1-2,TRBV19
TGTGCCAGCAGCGTAGCTTCCGGGGATACGCAGTATTTT,CASSVASGDTQYF,.,.,TRBJ2-3,TRBV9
TGTGCCAGCAGCTTAGGAGCCGGTGACGAGCAGTACTTC,CASSLGAGDEQYF,.,.,TRBJ2-7,TRBV7-3
TGTGCCAGCAGTGGCAACACAGGGGGCAATTATAATTCACCCCTCCACTTT,CASSGNTGGNYNSPLHF,TRBD1,once,TRBJ1-6,TRBV25-1
TGTGCCACCAGCACCGGGACTAGCGGGGCCGGTACGCAGTATTTT,CATSTGTSGAGTQYF,TRBD2,.,TRBJ2-3,TRBV15
TGTGCCAGCAGTTACGTGGCGGGGGCGCCTGAAAAACTGTTTTTT,CASSYVAGAPEKLFF,.,.,TRBJ1-4,TRBV6-6
TGTGCCAGCAGCTTCCCCGTCCGCAGGTCGACTGAAGCTTTCTTT,CASSFPVRRSTEAFF,.,.,TRBJ1-1,TRBV11-2
TGTGCCAGCAGCTTACGACCAGGGCAGCCGACCTACGAGCAGTACTTC,CASSLRPGQPTYEQYF,.,.,TRBJ2-7,TRBV9
TGTGCCAGCTTGGGACTAGCGGGGTATTATGAGCAGTTCTTC,CASLGLAGYYEQFF,TRBD2,.,TRBJ2-1,TRBV6-5
TGTGCCAGCAGTAAAGCAGGGCCTAATTCACCCCTCCACTTT,CASSKAGPNSPLHF,.,few,TRBJ1-6,TRBV7-3
TGCGCCAGCAGCCAGACTAGCGGGGGGGCCAAAGAGCAGTACTTC,CASSQTSGGAKEQYF,TRBD2,.,TRBJ2-7,TRBV10-1
TGTGCCAGCAGCGAATACAGGGGGCAGGGCACTGAAGCTTTCTTT,CASSEYRGQGTEAFF,TRBD1,.,TRBJ1-1,TRBV7-9
TGCGCCAGCAGCAGAATGAACAGGGGAAGGTACGAGCAGTACTTC,CASSRMNRGRYEQYF,TRBD1,.,TRBJ2-7,TRBV5-1
TGTGCTAGTGGTTCCGACTCCTCCTATGGCTACACCTTC,CASGSDSSYGYTF,.,.,TRBJ1-2,TRBV12-5
TGTGCCAGCTCACCACTCTCCGGCCTAGCGGGGTCCGCAGATACGCAGTATTTT,CASSPLSGLAGSADTQYF,TRBD2,.,TRBJ2-3,TRBV18
TGTGCCAGCAGGCGGGACGGCCCTGAAGCTTTCTTT,CASRRDGPEAFF,.,.,TRBJ1-1,TRBV12-3/TRBV12-4
TGCAGCGTTGAAGAGCCGGGGAAAGAGACCCAGTACTTC,CSVEEPGKETQYF,.,.,TRBJ2-5,TRBV29-1
TGCGCCAGCAGTCCTACAGGGGGTCTCCAAGAGACCCAGTACTTC,CASSPTGGLQETQYF,TRBD1,.,TRBJ2-5,TRBV10-1
TGCGCCAGCAGCCAGGGGACAGGGGGTCTGGGCACTGAAGCTTTCTTT,CASSQGTGGLGTEAFF,TRBD1,.,TRBJ1-1,TRBV5-1